Listed below are T cell receptor beta chains from one sample, sequenced in a study of cytomegalovirus exposure and HLA in healthy donors. Produced via immunoSEQ multiplex PCR; TCRdb's table is partial and in-frame only. This repertoire shows about 140,000 clones, almost 85% found once; its top ten account for 3.2%. The sample consisted of PBMCs. The origin of the receptors is a man aged 18 to 30 in good health and CMV-seropositive. Both conserved end residues are part of each CDR3. D genes are given only for firm matches. Only part of the rows carry a size: once, few, many, or a class if the clone is expanded.

size | D | J | V | CDR3 | DNA
- | TRBD1 | TRBJ1-6 | TRBV6-6 | CASSYRTGGWNSPLHF | TGTGCCAGCAGTTACCGGACAGGGGGTTGGAATTCACCCCTCCACTTT
once | - | TRBJ2-1 | TRBV5-1 | CASTLQGGSYNEQFF | TGCGCCAGCACACTGCAGGGGGGCTCCTACAATGAGCAGTTCTTC
- | - | TRBJ2-3 | TRBV19 | CASSIFSGTVSTDTQYF | TGTGCCAGTAGTATATTCTCTGGCACCGTAAGCACAGATACGCAGTATTTT
- | TRBD2 | TRBJ2-3 | TRBV11-3 | CASSLGMREGRTDTQYF | TGTGCCAGCAGCTTGGGAATGCGGGAGGGACGCACAGATACGCAGTATTTT
- | TRBD2 | TRBJ2-2 | TRBV6-5 | CASNLAGGVGELFF | TGTGCCAGCAATTTAGCGGGAGGGGTCGGGGAGCTGTTTTTT
- | - | TRBJ1-1 | TRBV7-9 | CASSAGWNTEAFF | TGTGCCAGCAGCGCGGGATGGAACACTGAAGCTTTCTTT
- | TRBD2 | TRBJ2-2 | TRBV7-8 | CASSGRLAGVPGELFF | TGTGCCAGCAGCGGTAGACTAGCGGGAGTTCCCGGGGAGCTGTTTTTT
- | TRBD2 | TRBJ2-2 | TRBV2 | CASRMTSGNTGELFF | TGTGCCAGCAGGATGACTAGCGGGAACACCGGGGAGCTGTTTTTT
once | TRBD1 | TRBJ1-2 | TRBV2 | CACPGGRGYTF | TGTGCCTGCCCAGGGGGTAGAGGCTACACCTTC
- | - | TRBJ1-1 | TRBV7-2 | CASSLWSGNTEAFF | TGTGCCAGCAGCTTATGGTCGGGGAACACTGAAGCTTTCTTT
- | TRBD2 | TRBJ2-2 | TRBV7-9 | CASSAMGLAANTGELFF | TGTGCCAGCAGCGCCATGGGACTAGCGGCGAACACCGGGGAGCTGTTTTTT
once | - | TRBJ2-3 | TRBV6-1 | CASRLAVTDTQYF | TGTGCCAGCAGATTAGCGGTCACAGATACGCAGTATTTT
- | - | TRBJ2-7 | TRBV15 | CATGEGVTGYEQYF | TGTGCCACCGGCGAAGGGGTTACTGGCTACGAGCAGTACTTC
- | TRBD2 | TRBJ2-1 | TRBV7-2 | CASSLASGEAGSYNEQFF | TGTGCCAGCAGCTTAGCTAGCGGGGAGGCGGGCTCCTACAATGAGCAGTTCTTC
- | TRBD1 | TRBJ1-2 | TRBV5-1 | CASSSGQGCGYTF | TGCGCCAGCAGCTCCGGACAGGGGTGTGGCTACACCTTC
- | TRBD1 | TRBJ2-7 | TRBV19 | CASSAGTGDTYEQYF | TGTGCCAGTAGTGCCGGGACAGGAGACACCTACGAGCAGTACTTC
few | TRBD1 | TRBJ1-3 | TRBV28 | CASLGTGYPRGNTIYF | TGTGCCAGCCTGGGGACAGGGTATCCGCGGGGAAACACCATATATTTT
few | TRBD2 | TRBJ2-2 | TRBV14 | CASSPREGGTGELFF | TGTGCCAGCAGCCCTAGAGAGGGAGGGACCGGGGAGCTGTTTTTT
- | TRBD2 | TRBJ2-5 | TRBV5-1 | CASSLELAGVWETQYF | TGCGCCAGCAGCTTGGAGCTAGCGGGAGTCTGGGAGACCCAGTACTTC
- | TRBD1 | TRBJ1-4 | TRBV5-1 | CASRFTGTGNEKLFF | TGCGCCAGCAGATTTACCGGGACAGGGAATGAAAAACTGTTTTTT
- | - | TRBJ1-1 | TRBV28 | CASSRGLNTEAFF | TGTGCCAGCAGTCGCGGATTAAACACTGAAGCTTTCTTT
few | - | TRBJ2-7 | TRBV10-1 | CASSQQVSYEQYF | TGCGCCAGCAGCCAACAGGTGTCCTACGAGCAGTACTTC
few | - | TRBJ2-1 | TRBV14 | CASSVREARNEQFF | TGTGCCAGCAGCGTAAGGGAGGCAAGGAATGAGCAGTTCTTC
- | - | TRBJ1-5 | TRBV6-1 | CASSSTGGQPQHF | TGTGCCAGCAGCTCCACGGGGGGTCAGCCCCAGCATTTT
- | - | TRBJ2-7 | TRBV7-7 | CASSRTDALEQYF | TGTGCTAGCAGCCGGACAGACGCTCTCGAGCAGTACTTC
- | - | TRBJ1-1 | TRBV7-3 | CASSLLGGTEAFF | TGTGCCAGCAGCTTGCTTGGAGGGACTGAAGCTTTCTTT
- | - | TRBJ1-1 | TRBV7-2 | CASSLVYRTNEAFF | TGTGCCAGCAGCTTAGTGTATCGGACAAATGAAGCTTTCTTT
- | TRBD1 | TRBJ1-1 | TRBV6-5 | CASRSRDRSTEAFF | TGTGCCAGCAGGAGCAGGGACAGGAGCACTGAAGCTTTCTTT
- | TRBD1 | TRBJ1-2 | TRBV28 | CASSFPGQGVRIYGYTF | TGTGCCAGCAGTTTTCCTGGACAGGGTGTGCGTATCTATGGCTACACCTTC
- | TRBD2 | TRBJ2-1 | TRBV4-2 | CASSRSGLENEQFF | TGTGCCAGCAGCCGTTCGGGACTAGAGAATGAGCAGTTCTTC
- | TRBD1 | TRBJ2-1 | TRBV5-6 | CASSPFGQGDNEQFF | TGTGCCAGCAGCCCCTTCGGACAGGGCGACAATGAGCAGTTCTTC
- | - | TRBJ1-1 | TRBV4-1 | CASSLAQIRGCDAFF | TGCGCCAGCAGCCTAGCCCAAATCAGGGGATGTGATGCTTTCTTT
once | TRBD1 | TRBJ2-7 | TRBV7-2 | CASSPRQGLYEQYF | TGTGCCAGCAGCCCCAGACAGGGCCTCTACGAGCAGTACTTC
- | TRBD1 | TRBJ1-5 | TRBV2 | CASSEDRIGNQPQHF | TGTGCCAGCAGTGAGGACAGGATAGGGAATCAGCCCCAGCATTTT
- | TRBD1 | TRBJ1-4 | TRBV6-1 | CASSATGTANEKLFF | TGTGCCAGCAGTGCGACCGGGACAGCTAATGAAAAACTGTTTTTT
- | - | TRBJ1-2 | TRBV5-1 | CASSLEGRQVGGYTF | TGCGCCAGCAGCTTGGAGGGGAGGCAGGTAGGCGGCTACACCTTC
- | TRBD1 | TRBJ1-1 | TRBV19 | CATQGAGNTEAFF | TGTGCCACACAGGGGGCAGGGAACACTGAAGCTTTCTTT
- | TRBD2 | TRBJ2-1 | TRBV5-1 | CASSSSGIEDEQFF | TGCGCCAGCAGCTCTAGCGGGATTGAGGATGAGCAGTTCTTC
- | - | TRBJ1-2 | TRBV6-5 | CASSYSQGYGYTF | TGTGCCAGCAGTTACTCGCAGGGATATGGCTACACCTTC
- | - | TRBJ2-1 | TRBV25-1 | CASSESQFFNEQFF | TGTGCCAGCAGTGAATCCCAGTTCTTCAATGAGCAGTTCTTC
- | TRBD2 | TRBJ2-5 | TRBV6-5 | CASRLAGGPQETQYF | TGTGCCAGCAGACTAGCGGGAGGCCCTCAAGAGACCCAGTACTTC
- | - | TRBJ2-2 | TRBV19 | CASSIWGKNTGELFF | TGTGCCAGTAGTATATGGGGCAAGAACACCGGGGAGCTGTTTTTT
- | TRBD1 | TRBJ2-7 | TRBV5-1 | CASSATGFLSYEQYF | TGCGCCAGCAGCGCGACAGGGTTTCTCTCCTACGAGCAGTACTTC
- | TRBD1 | TRBJ1-4 | TRBV5-1 | CASSMGPGGNEKLFF | TGCGCCAGCAGCATGGGCCCAGGGGGGAATGAAAAACTGTTTTTT
- | - | TRBJ1-1 | TRBV16 | CASSLKRGLNTEAFF | TGTGCCAGCAGCCTGAAGAGAGGGCTGAACACTGAAGCTTTCTTT